One sample yielded the 2 T cell receptor beta chains listed below, sequenced in a study of T cell repertoires in cytomegalovirus infection. Their antigen targets remain unknown. TCRdb reprocessed the reads via MiXCR and lists one record per CDR3 protein. The sample includes around 800,000 distinct CDR3 sequences, around a third seen only once; the top ten take around 12%. The source was cultured CD8+ T cells from PBMCs, collected from culture after CMV antigen stimulation. These TCRs come from a human donor in good health (CMV status not recorded). Some clones in this sample may be carry-over from other donors' samples.

The chain employs TRBV6-5 and TRBJ1-1; D is perhaps TRBD1 (5 bases). The germline V gene encodes CDR1 MNHEY and CDR2 SVGAGI. This CDR3 has 14 residues. Trimming cost V 7 bases and J 0 bases, with 12 bases left between them. The CDR3 reads CASTKTDVNTEAFF. The CDR3 DNA reads TGTGCCAGCACCAAGACAGATGTGAACACTGAAGCTTTCTTT.

This clonotype occurred many times. V gene TRBV7-2 combines with J gene TRBJ2-7; D is unresolved. The CDR3 is made up of 13 amino acids. Looked up from germline, CDR1 is SGHTA and CDR2 is FQGNSA. Trimming shortened V by 9 bases and J by 1 base, and 13 bases separated the two germline ends. In DNA, the CDR3 is TGTGCCAGTTCCGTCGCCCATTCCTACGAGCAGTACGTC. This gives the protein CASSVAHSYEQYV.